Listed here are 5 T cell receptor beta chains from one sample, sequenced in a study of identifying expanded T cells in peripheral blood. The data were produced by immunoSEQ multiplex PCR, yet TCRdb's version contains in-frame clones alone and is incomplete. The sample carries just under 65,000 clones, around 87% recorded once. Sequences were obtained from blood. Every receptor here comes from a person aged 18 to 75 in good health.

This chain joins TRBV30 and TRBJ2-3; 8 bases match TRBD2. J lost 0 bases, V lost 0 bases, and 14 bases had no gene match. From germline, CDR1 is GTSNPN and CDR2 SVGIG (reference sequence). The CDR3 is made up of 19 amino acids. The CDR3: CAWSVSGAGEIFSTDTQYF. CDR3 bases: TGTGCCTGGAGTGTAAGCGGAGCGGGAGAGATTTTTAGCACAGATACGCAGTATTTT.

The rearrangement uses TRBV19 and TRBJ2-7; tentative D call: TRBD1 (5 bases). The V end lost 2 bases, the J end lost 2 bases, and 10 bases lay between the germline ends. The CDR3 extends over 14 amino acids. CDR1 and CDR2 (germline): LNHDA, SQIVND (reference sequence). The CDR3 is CASSIQGSPYEQYF. CDR3 bases: TGTGCCAGTAGTATACAGGGAAGCCCCTACGAGCAGTACTTC.

The chain employs TRBV18 and TRBJ1-6; D perhaps matches TRBD1 (5 bases). The CDR3 length is 17 residues. V shed 3 bases and J shed 9 bases, with 21 bases lying between them. The germline gives CDR1 KGHSH, CDR2 LQKENI. The DNA for the CDR3 is TGTGCCAGCTCACCGCCTCACGGTGGGCAGGGTAGTTCACCCCTCCACTTT. Its translation: CASSPPHGGQGSSPLHF.

CDR3 sequence (DNA): TGTGCCAGCAGCGACAGAGGGGCCGGGGAGACCCAGTACTTC. It codes for CASSDRGAGETQYF. The J gene is TRBJ2-5, the V gene TRBV9; possibly TRBD1 or TRBD2 for D (5 bases each). Germline V gives CDR1 SGDLS, CDR2 YYNGEE. CDR3 size: 14 residues. The V gene lost 3 bases and the J gene lost 5 bases, with 14 bases spanning the gap.

The V gene is TRBV19, the J gene TRBJ2-3, with 9 bases that match TRBD1. CDR3 length equals 16 residues. Germline lookup yields CDR1 LNHDA and CDR2 SQIVND (reference sequence). Trimming at V came to 5 bases and at J to 4 bases, leaving 10 bases not matched to a gene. The CDR3 region has the DNA TGTGCCAGTAGTCCAAAAACAGGGGGCGCCGCAGATACGCAGTATTTT. Translated, it gives CASSPKTGGAADTQYF.